The source of this TCR beta chain is a study of cytomegalovirus exposure and HLA in healthy donors. Regarding the study as a whole: Most of the TCR beta V segments (in an earlier analysis) were productive either about 90% or about 30% of the time.

PCR used 60 Vbeta primers and 13 Jbeta primers. Authors' analysis steps: Per a later analysis, the number of unique TCR beta chains was about 78 million, of which about 11 million were shared. The assay was immunoSEQ multiplex PCR, and TCRdb's table has in-frame clones only and misses some. That table is the source of V, J and clone size, and D and trimming were worked out from the DNA. The sample holds 60,000 to 85,000 clones, around 78% seen once. CDR1 and CDR2 (germline): SGHRS, YFSETQ. V lost 0 bases and J lost 2; bases outside the gene matches: 11. The CDR3 is made up of 18 amino acids. Points on this clone: Antigen: not known.

The rearrangement joins TRBV5-1 to TRBJ2-1, with 7 positions matching TRBD2. This receptor was identified in a man aged 35-49 years in good health and CMV-seronegative. Sequenced material: PBMCs. The chain's CDR3 is CASSLERTSANTYNEQFF. The CDR3 DNA reads TGCGCCAGCAGCTTGGAGCGCACTAGCGCTAACACCTACAATGAGCAGTTCTTC.